This section outlines one T cell receptor (beta chain) sequence together with its context. Its antigen is still unknown. The data were obtained in a study of T cell responses to AZD1222 COVID-19 vaccine. On the study more broadly: Pooled together were second doses at about 4 or about 12 weeks.

Trimming pared 3 bases from V and 0 bases from J, leaving 12 bases between. CDR1 is LGHDT and CDR2 is YNNKEL in the germline V gene (reference sequence). This CDR3 is built from 17 residues. TCRdb's copy holds only in-frame clones and misses some; the assay was immunoSEQ multiplex PCR. The table shows around 190,000 clones, with 80% to 90% occurring only once. General study findings and limits: Increased Spike-specific TCR breadth and depth were observed after two AZD1222 doses.

This material consisted of peripheral blood, taken on day 0 of AZD1222 vaccination. The source is an adult in good health. The chain carries TRBV3-1 (or the pseudogene TRBV3-2) and TRBJ2-6; unclear D gene. The CDR3 DNA reads as TGTGCCAGCAGCCACAAGAGTTTCAGCTCTGGGGCCAACGTCCTGACTTTC. Protein: CASSHKSFSSGANVLTF.